Listed below are T cell receptor beta chains from one sample, sequenced in a study of chemoradiotherapy in HPV16-positive cancers. This table comes from immunoSEQ multiplex PCR, and its TCRdb copy is limited to in-frame clones, with some not included. The profile shows 20,000 to 25,000 clones, about 90% of them singletons. The input for sequencing was blood, taken from a patient who underwent chemoradiotherapy. The receptors stem from a human donor with HPV-associated anogenital cancer. Each CDR3 is given without its conserved first and last residue. A D gene is named only where the DNA matches it firmly.

CDR3 protein: ASSISGTGLGNQPQH; D gene: -; V gene: TRBV19; J gene: TRBJ1-5
CDR3 protein: SVAGSRNTEAF; D gene: -; V gene: TRBV29-1; J gene: TRBJ1-1
CDR3 protein: ASAFSYEQY; D gene: -; V gene: TRBV27; J gene: TRBJ2-7
CDR3 protein: AWRLTGPMNTEAF; D gene: TRBD1; V gene: TRBV30; J gene: TRBJ1-1
CDR3 protein: ASSPRSGEETQY; D gene: -; V gene: TRBV18; J gene: TRBJ2-5
CDR3 protein: ASSLDTVQGEAF; D gene: -; V gene: TRBV11-1; J gene: TRBJ1-1
CDR3 protein: AWPRGSLAKNIQY; D gene: -; V gene: TRBV30; J gene: TRBJ2-4
CDR3 protein: ASSGERGKYTEAF; D gene: -; V gene: TRBV28; J gene: TRBJ1-1
CDR3 protein: ASSLGAGHTDTQY; D gene: -; V gene: TRBV5-6; J gene: TRBJ2-3
CDR3 protein: ASSTVEETQY; D gene: -; V gene: TRBV2; J gene: TRBJ2-5
CDR3 protein: AWTPLSSATNEKLF; D gene: -; V gene: TRBV30; J gene: TRBJ1-4
CDR3 protein: AISGQAEKTQY; D gene: -; V gene: TRBV10-3; J gene: TRBJ2-5
CDR3 protein: ASSLSTGMNTEAF; D gene: -; V gene: TRBV5-1; J gene: TRBJ1-1
CDR3 protein: ASRRTWSQETQY; D gene: -; V gene: TRBV6-4; J gene: TRBJ2-5
CDR3 protein: ASREIGGSDTQY; D gene: -; V gene: TRBV6-1; J gene: TRBJ2-3
CDR3 protein: AWRGQSNNQPQH; D gene: TRBD1; V gene: TRBV30; J gene: TRBJ1-5
CDR3 protein: ASRQLPEEKLF; D gene: -; V gene: TRBV5-1; J gene: TRBJ1-4
CDR3 protein: ASSWGRGSGNTIY; D gene: -; V gene: TRBV2; J gene: TRBJ1-3
CDR3 protein: ASSQNRASTDTQY; D gene: -; V gene: TRBV7-8; J gene: TRBJ2-3
CDR3 protein: AWGPGGYEQY; D gene: TRBD1; V gene: TRBV30; J gene: TRBJ2-7
CDR3 protein: SAGTGLQETQY; D gene: TRBD1; V gene: TRBV29-1; J gene: TRBJ2-5
CDR3 protein: ASSGAPWNSPLH; D gene: -; V gene: TRBV6-1; J gene: TRBJ1-6
CDR3 protein: ASSSTWTSGADGAQY; D gene: TRBD2; V gene: TRBV7-2; J gene: TRBJ2-5
CDR3 protein: ASSQLSQQGY; D gene: -; V gene: TRBV23-1; J gene: TRBJ1-3
CDR3 protein: ASSLVSESNSPLH; D gene: -; V gene: TRBV5-1; J gene: TRBJ1-6
CDR3 protein: ASSLGQGNAIPNNLRETQY; D gene: TRBD1; V gene: TRBV5-1; J gene: TRBJ2-5
CDR3 protein: ASSGTRLGPLDQETQY; D gene: -; V gene: TRBV6-1; J gene: TRBJ2-5
CDR3 protein: ASSRRTSGEGGEGGYT; D gene: TRBD1; V gene: TRBV5-6; J gene: TRBJ1-2
CDR3 protein: ASSRDYLGELF; D gene: TRBD2; V gene: TRBV6-4; J gene: TRBJ2-2
CDR3 protein: ASSFDRRYGYT; D gene: -; V gene: TRBV19; J gene: TRBJ1-2
CDR3 protein: ASSFGGDTGELF; D gene: -; V gene: TRBV5-1; J gene: TRBJ2-2
CDR3 protein: ASSLSWGNTEAF; D gene: -; V gene: TRBV7-8; J gene: TRBJ1-1
CDR3 protein: ASGGANTGELF; D gene: -; V gene: TRBV10-2; J gene: TRBJ2-2
CDR3 protein: ASSLSRLGKLF; D gene: -; V gene: TRBV5-1; J gene: TRBJ1-4
CDR3 protein: SVDSNLNYGYT; D gene: -; V gene: TRBV29-1; J gene: TRBJ1-2
CDR3 protein: ASSLDRGADTQY; D gene: TRBD1; V gene: TRBV5-1; J gene: TRBJ2-3
CDR3 protein: ASSRKTTGIDTQY; D gene: -; V gene: TRBV5-4; J gene: TRBJ2-3
CDR3 protein: ASSEGAGQPQH; D gene: -; V gene: TRBV25-1; J gene: TRBJ1-5
CDR3 protein: ASSHGTGGGEKLF; D gene: TRBD1; V gene: TRBV5-5; J gene: TRBJ1-4
CDR3 protein: ASSVRPGREAF; D gene: -; V gene: TRBV2; J gene: TRBJ1-1
CDR3 protein: ASSPEGRRGNEQF; D gene: -; V gene: TRBV5-1; J gene: TRBJ2-1
CDR3 protein: ASSPLQGSSF; D gene: -; V gene: TRBV7-2; J gene: TRBJ1-1
CDR3 protein: ASSESGEGQPQH; D gene: -; V gene: TRBV6-1; J gene: TRBJ1-5
CDR3 protein: ASSFRDSGNTIY; D gene: TRBD1; V gene: TRBV7-9; J gene: TRBJ1-3
CDR3 protein: ATGQGRGEKLF; D gene: TRBD1; V gene: TRBV27; J gene: TRBJ1-4
CDR3 protein: ASSFQGGYGYT; D gene: TRBD1; V gene: TRBV27; J gene: TRBJ1-2
CDR3 protein: ASSQDSIPYQPQH; D gene: -; V gene: TRBV4-1; J gene: TRBJ1-5
CDR3 protein: ASSPIGRGHGDTEAF; D gene: -; V gene: TRBV5-1; J gene: TRBJ1-1
CDR3 protein: ASSLSLAGYNEQF; D gene: TRBD2; V gene: TRBV6-5; J gene: TRBJ2-1
CDR3 protein: ASSHQGSNQPQH; D gene: -; V gene: TRBV14; J gene: TRBJ1-5
CDR3 protein: ASSRAPGQGSENIQY; D gene: TRBD1; V gene: TRBV2; J gene: TRBJ2-4
CDR3 protein: ASSLAPTGELF; D gene: -; V gene: TRBV7-6; J gene: TRBJ2-2
CDR3 protein: ASSPDRYGYT; D gene: -; V gene: TRBV18; J gene: TRBJ1-2
CDR3 protein: ASSLAEATGELF; D gene: -; V gene: TRBV7-6; J gene: TRBJ2-2
CDR3 protein: ASSFVRPNRGESGYT; D gene: TRBD1; V gene: TRBV27; J gene: TRBJ1-2
CDR3 protein: ASSQDQGRANYGYT; D gene: -; V gene: TRBV4-1; J gene: TRBJ1-2
CDR3 protein: ASSPPGAGGFKPFSYEQY; D gene: TRBD1; V gene: TRBV18; J gene: TRBJ2-7
CDR3 protein: ASSSSTGGNEQY; D gene: TRBD1; V gene: TRBV5-1; J gene: TRBJ2-7